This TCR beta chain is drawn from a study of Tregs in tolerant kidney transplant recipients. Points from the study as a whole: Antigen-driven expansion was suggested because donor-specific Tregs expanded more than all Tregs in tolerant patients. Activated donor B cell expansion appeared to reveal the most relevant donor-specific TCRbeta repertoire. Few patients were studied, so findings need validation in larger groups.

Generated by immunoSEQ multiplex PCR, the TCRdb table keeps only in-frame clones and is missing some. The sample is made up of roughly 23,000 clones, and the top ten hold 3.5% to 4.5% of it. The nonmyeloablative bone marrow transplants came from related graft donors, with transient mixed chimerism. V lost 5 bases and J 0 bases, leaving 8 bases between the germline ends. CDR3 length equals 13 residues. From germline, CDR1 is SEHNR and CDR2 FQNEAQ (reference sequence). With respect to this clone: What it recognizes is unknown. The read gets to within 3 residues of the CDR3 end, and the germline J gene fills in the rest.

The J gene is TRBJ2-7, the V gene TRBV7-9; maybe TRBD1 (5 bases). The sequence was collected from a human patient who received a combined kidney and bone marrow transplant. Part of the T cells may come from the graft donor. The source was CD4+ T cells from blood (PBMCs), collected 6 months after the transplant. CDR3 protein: CASSPDSSYEQYF. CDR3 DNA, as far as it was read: TGTGCCAGCAGCCCAGACAGCTCCTACGAG.